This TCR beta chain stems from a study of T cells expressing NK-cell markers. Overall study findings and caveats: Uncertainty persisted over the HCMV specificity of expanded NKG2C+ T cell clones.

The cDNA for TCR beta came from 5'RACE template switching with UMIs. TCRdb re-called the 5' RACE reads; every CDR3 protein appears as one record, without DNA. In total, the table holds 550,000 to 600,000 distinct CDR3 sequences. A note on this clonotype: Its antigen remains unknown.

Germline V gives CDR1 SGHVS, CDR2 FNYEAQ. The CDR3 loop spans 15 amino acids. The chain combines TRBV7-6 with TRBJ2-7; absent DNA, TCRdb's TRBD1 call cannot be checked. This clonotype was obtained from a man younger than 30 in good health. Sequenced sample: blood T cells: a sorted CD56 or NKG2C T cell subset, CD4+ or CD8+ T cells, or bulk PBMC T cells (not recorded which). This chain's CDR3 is CASSLGPSGGDEQYF.